Listed below are T cell receptor beta chains from one sample, sequenced in a study of identical twins. TCRdb redid the calling of the 5' RACE reads with MiXCR, one entry per CDR3 protein. The data contain hundreds of thousands of distinct CDR3 sequences, 18% of them seen just once; the ten biggest clones take up around 12%. The data also belong to a second study, concerning T cells expressing NK-cell markers.

Sequencing was done on a sample of PBMCs. The receptors here all came from a woman under 30 in good health. Both conserved end residues are part of each CDR3. Fields, in order: J gene, clone size, V gene, D gene, CDR3 protein, CDR3 DNA. A D gene is named only where the DNA matches it firmly. Size values are once, few and many counts, or a class for expanded clones, and some rows have none.

j_gene: TRBJ2-3; abundance: -; v_gene: TRBV6-1; d_gene: -; CDR3aa: CASTLRTDTQYF; CDR3nt: TGTGCCAGCACTCTCCGAACAGATACGCAGTATTTT
j_gene: TRBJ2-7; abundance: -; v_gene: TRBV6-1; d_gene: TRBD1; CDR3aa: CASSPDRVGVEQYF; CDR3nt: TGTGCCAGCAGCCCGGACAGGGTAGGGGTCGAGCAGTACTTC
j_gene: TRBJ2-7; abundance: -; v_gene: TRBV6-1; d_gene: -; CDR3aa: CASSRQATYEQYF; CDR3nt: TGTGCCAGCAGTCGACAGGCTACCTACGAGCAGTACTTC
j_gene: TRBJ2-3; abundance: -; v_gene: TRBV3-1; d_gene: -; CDR3aa: CASSTPRIGRDSQYF; CDR3nt: TGTGCCAGCAGCACACCAAGAATCGGACGGGATTCGCAGTATTTT
j_gene: TRBJ2-5; abundance: few; v_gene: TRBV6-5; d_gene: -; CDR3aa: CASSLLVSETQYF; CDR3nt: TGTGCCAGCAGTCTACTAGTTTCGGAGACCCAGTACTTC
j_gene: TRBJ1-5; abundance: -; v_gene: TRBV6-2/TRBV6-3; d_gene: -; CDR3aa: CASSAPSQPQHF; CDR3nt: TGTGCCAGCAGTGCTCCCAGTCAGCCCCAGCATTTT
j_gene: TRBJ1-1; abundance: few; v_gene: TRBV12-3/TRBV12-4; d_gene: -; CDR3aa: CASSSAPEAFF; CDR3nt: TGTGCCAGCAGCTCCGCCCCTGAAGCTTTCTTT
j_gene: TRBJ2-6; abundance: few; v_gene: TRBV12-3/TRBV12-4; d_gene: -; CDR3aa: CASGEGSGANVLTF; CDR3nt: TGTGCCAGCGGCGAGGGCTCTGGGGCCAACGTCCTGACTTTC
j_gene: TRBJ1-2; abundance: -; v_gene: TRBV6-1; d_gene: -; CDR3aa: CARNSGRDGYTF; CDR3nt: TGTGCCAGAAATTCGGGGCGGGATGGCTACACCTTC
j_gene: TRBJ2-7; abundance: -; v_gene: TRBV5-1; d_gene: -; CDR3aa: CASSLATRQSAEQYF; CDR3nt: TGCGCCAGCAGCTTGGCGACTAGGCAATCAGCCGAGCAGTACTTC
j_gene: TRBJ1-1; abundance: few; v_gene: TRBV11-2; d_gene: TRBD1; CDR3aa: CASSSHRDSLNTEAFF; CDR3nt: TGTGCCAGCAGCTCACACCGGGACAGCTTGAACACTGAAGCTTTCTTT
j_gene: TRBJ1-5; abundance: few; v_gene: TRBV7-2; d_gene: -; CDR3aa: CASSYQGNQPQHF; CDR3nt: TGTGCCAGCAGCTACCAGGGGAACCAGCCCCAGCATTTT
j_gene: TRBJ2-7; abundance: few; v_gene: TRBV7-6; d_gene: -; CDR3aa: CASSSKVGEDSYEQYF; CDR3nt: TGTGCCAGCAGCTCGAAAGTGGGGGAGGACTCCTACGAGCAGTACTTC
j_gene: TRBJ2-3; abundance: -; v_gene: TRBV20-1; d_gene: -; CDR3aa: CSPKGGEGGDTQYF; CDR3nt: TGCAGTCCGAAGGGGGGGGAAGGTGGAGATACGCAGTATTTT
j_gene: TRBJ2-6; abundance: once; v_gene: TRBV9; d_gene: -; CDR3aa: CASSVGPIGANVLTF; CDR3nt: TGTGCCAGCAGCGTAGGACCGATCGGGGCCAACGTCCTGACTTTC
j_gene: TRBJ2-4; abundance: -; v_gene: TRBV6-1; d_gene: -; CDR3aa: CASSGLASAKNIQYF; CDR3nt: TGTGCCAGCAGTGGGCTAGCAAGCGCCAAAAACATTCAGTACTTC
j_gene: TRBJ1-2; abundance: -; v_gene: TRBV20-1; d_gene: -; CDR3aa: CSATLDGYTF; CDR3nt: TGCAGTGCTACCCTTGATGGCTACACCTTC
j_gene: TRBJ1-5; abundance: -; v_gene: TRBV5-1; d_gene: -; CDR3aa: CASSRDRGGYQPQHF; CDR3nt: TGCGCCAGCAGCCGAGACCGAGGAGGATATCAGCCCCAGCATTTT
j_gene: TRBJ1-1; abundance: once; v_gene: TRBV12-3/TRBV12-4; d_gene: -; CDR3aa: CASSPSRDNSEAFF; CDR3nt: TGTGCCAGCAGCCCGTCGAGGGACAACTCTGAAGCTTTCTTT
j_gene: TRBJ2-7; abundance: -; v_gene: TRBV19; d_gene: TRBD1; CDR3aa: CASSIGTGTYEQYF; CDR3nt: TGTGCCAGTAGTATAGGGACAGGGACCTACGAGCAGTACTTC
j_gene: TRBJ1-5; abundance: -; v_gene: TRBV4-2; d_gene: -; CDR3aa: CASSQVDRGAGNQPQHF; CDR3nt: TGTGCCAGCAGCCAAGTGGATCGGGGGGCTGGCAATCAGCCCCAGCATTTT
j_gene: TRBJ2-1; abundance: -; v_gene: TRBV11-2; d_gene: -; CDR3aa: CASSLGILSEQFF; CDR3nt: TGTGCCAGCAGCTTAGGAATTCTATCTGAGCAGTTCTTC
j_gene: TRBJ1-5; abundance: many; v_gene: TRBV5-5; d_gene: -; CDR3aa: CASSQDRNQPQHF; CDR3nt: TGTGCCAGCAGCCAGGACAGAAATCAGCCCCAGCATTTT